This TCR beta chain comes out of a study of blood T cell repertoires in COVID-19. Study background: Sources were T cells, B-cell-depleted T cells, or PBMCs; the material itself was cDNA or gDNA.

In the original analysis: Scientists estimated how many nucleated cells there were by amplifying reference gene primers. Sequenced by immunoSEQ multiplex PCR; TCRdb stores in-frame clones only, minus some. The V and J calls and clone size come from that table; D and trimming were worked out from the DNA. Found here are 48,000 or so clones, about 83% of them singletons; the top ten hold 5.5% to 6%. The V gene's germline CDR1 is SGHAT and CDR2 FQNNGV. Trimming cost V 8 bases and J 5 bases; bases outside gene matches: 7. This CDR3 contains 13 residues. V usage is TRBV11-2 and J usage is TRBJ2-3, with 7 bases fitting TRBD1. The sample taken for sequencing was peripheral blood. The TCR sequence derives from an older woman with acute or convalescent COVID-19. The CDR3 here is CASGDSRRDTQYF. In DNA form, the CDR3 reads TGTGCCAGCGGGGACAGCCGGCGAGATACGCAGTATTTT.